These 16 T cell receptor beta chains originate from one sample sequenced in a study of blood T cells in healthy people across ages. With a J-beta primer mix and a sample-barcoded 5' primer, a second PCR ran roughly 6 to 11 cycles. TCRdb ran MiXCR on the 5' RACE reads and lists one entry per CDR3 protein. The repertoire holds under 750,000 distinct CDR3 sequences, with about 45% as singletons. The sequenced material came from blood. The receptors shown here come from a man of 80 years or more in good health.

This clonotype was detected only a few times. The V call is TRBV4-3, the J call TRBJ2-7, with TRBD1 identical over 9 bases. V trimming: 2 bases; J trimming: 0 bases; junction bases outside the gene matches: 14. This CDR3 comprises 19 residues. In germline, CDR1 is LGHNA, CDR2 YSLEER. The CDR3 region has the DNA TGCGCCAGCAGCCAAAGGGGGACAGGGCCGGAGTTTAGCTCCTACGAGCAGTACTTC. It is translated as CASSQRGTGPEFSSYEQYF.

This clonotype occurred a few times. V is TRBV7-9 and J is TRBJ1-2; TRBD1 is a possible D gene (6 bases). V was clipped by 0 bases and J by 2 bases, with 7 bases between them. The CDR3 runs 14 residues. The germline V gene has CDR1 SEHNR and CDR2 FQNEAQ (reference sequence). CDR3 bases: TGTGCCAGCAGCTTAGCGGACAGCAACTATGGCTACACCTTC. Encoded protein: CASSLADSNYGYTF.

This clonotype was recorded a few times. J is TRBJ1-6 and V is TRBV25-1; D unclear. The V end lost 4 bases, the J end lost 10 bases, and 8 bases lay between the germline ends. CDR1 and CDR2 (germline): MGHDK, SYGVNS. The CDR3 loop spans 12 amino acids. The CDR3, as DNA: TGTGCCAGCAGTGCGGCAGCGTCACCCCTCCACTTT. Amino acids: CASSAAASPLHF.

The chain has TRBV6-6 and TRBJ1-1; 7 positions agree with TRBD1. V was pared by 6 bases and J by 7 bases, with 5 bases of the junction left unmatched. CDR3 size: 12 residues. The V gene's germline CDR1 is MNHNY and CDR2 SVGAGI (reference sequence). The CDR3 spells CASSQGTVEAFF. The CDR3 region has the DNA TGTGCCAGCAGCCAAGGGACAGTTGAAGCTTTCTTT.

V and J are TRBV7-2 and TRBJ2-3; D gene unclear. Per germline, CDR1 SGHTA and CDR2 FQGNSA. V lost 5 bases and J lost 4, with 10 bases in between. This CDR3 has 13 amino acids. Here the CDR3 DNA reads TGTGCCAGCAGCACCCTTTGGGCAGATACGCAGTATTTT. Translation: CASSTLWADTQYF.

In DNA, the CDR3 is TGCGCCAGCAGCACCAGCTTGTACCCCAGAGCGGGGGTCAATGAGCAGTTCTTC. It encodes CASSTSLYPRAGVNEQFF. This chain uses TRBV5-1 with TRBJ2-1, with 8 bases matching TRBD2. The CDR3 totals 18 residues. The germline gives CDR1 SGHRS, CDR2 YFSETQ. V trimming: 4 bases; J trimming: 6 bases; junction bases outside the gene matches: 18.

This clonotype was detected a few times. This rearrangement joins TRBV20-1 to TRBJ2-4, with TRBD2 matching 8 bases. With V trimmed by 6 bases and J by 3 bases, 4 bases remained unmatched. CDR1 is DFQATT, CDR2 SNEGSKA, per germline (reference sequence). The CDR3 runs 13 residues. Here the CDR3 DNA reads TGCAGTGCCACGGGAGGGGGCAAAAACATTCAGTACTTC. Amino acid sequence: CSATGGGKNIQYF.

J is TRBJ1-2 and V is TRBV28; D is uncertain. Looked up from germline, CDR1 is MDHEN and CDR2 is SYDVKM. The CDR3 extends over 14 amino acids. Trimming removed 3 bases from V and 1 base from J, with 9 bases in between. This CDR3 reads CASSFIYNNYGYTF. The CDR3 nucleotides are TGTGCCAGCAGTTTCATTTACAATAACTATGGCTACACCTTC.

V usage is TRBV3-1 and J usage is TRBJ2-5, with D possibly called TRBD1 or TRBD2 (7 bases each). From germline, CDR1 is LGHDT and CDR2 YNNKEL (reference sequence). The CDR3 spans 16 residues. With 6 bases removed from V and 5 bases from J, the gap between germline ends came to 22 bases. The CDR3 DNA follows: TGTGCCAGCAGACACGAATCCAGGGGGGGTCTGGAGACCCAGTACTTC. Translated: CASRHESRGGLETQYF.

The chain joins TRBV25-1 to TRBJ1-5, with D tentatively TRBD1 (5 bases). V dropped 1 base and J dropped 5 bases, with 12 bases sitting between them. CDR3 length equals 15 residues. Germline loops: CDR1 MGHDK, CDR2 SYGVNS. CDR3: CASSELRTRDQPQHF. The CDR3, as DNA: TGTGCCAGCAGTGAATTGAGGACAAGAGATCAGCCCCAGCATTTT.

This clonotype showed up just once. The rearrangement joins TRBV18 to TRBJ1-2, with TRBD1 identical over 8 bases. This CDR3 has 14 amino acids. The ends lost 3 bases at V and 3 bases at J; junction bases unmatched: 3. CDR1 is KGHSH, CDR2 LQKENI, per germline. The CDR3 region has the DNA TGTGCCAGCTCACCCAAGGACAGGGACTATGGCTACACCTTC. This codes for CASSPKDRDYGYTF.

The chain uses TRBV7-2 and TRBJ2-3, with no clear D. V was cut by 6 bases and J by 4 bases, with 14 bases left in between. CDR1 and CDR2 from the germline V gene are SGHTA and FQGNSA. This CDR3 is 14 amino acids long. The CDR3 loop reads CASRSMGVADTQYF. The CDR3, as DNA: TGTGCCAGCAGGTCCATGGGCGTGGCAGATACGCAGTATTTT.

This clonotype was observed a handful of times. The V gene is TRBV7-2, the J gene TRBJ1-2; weak D call: TRBD1 (6 bases). V lost 1 base to trimming and J lost 7 bases, with 19 bases between them. Looked up from germline, CDR1 is SGHTA and CDR2 is FQGNSA. The CDR3 is 16 amino acids. CDR3 sequence: CASSLDRGRGAGGYTF. CDR3 nucleotides: TGTGCCAGCAGCTTAGATAGGGGTCGGGGGGCAGGTGGCTACACCTTC.

The chain links TRBV4-1 to TRBJ1-1; no definite D call. The CDR3 is made up of 12 amino acids. CDR1 and CDR2 from the germline V gene are MGHRA and YSYEKL. V gave up 0 bases and J gave up 7 bases, with 6 bases separating them. CDR3 DNA: TGCGCCAGCAGCCAAGATCGGGATGAAGCTTTCTTT. This gives the protein CASSQDRDEAFF.

This clonotype was seen more than once but under ten times. V gene TRBV18 combines with J gene TRBJ2-5; no reliable D call. Per the germline V gene, CDR1 is KGHSH and CDR2 is LQKENI. V was pared by 2 bases and J by 2 bases, with 6 bases between. CDR3 length equals 13 residues. Written as DNA, the CDR3 is TGTGCCAGCTCACCAGCGAGTCAAGAGACCCAGTACTTC. This sequence encodes CASSPASQETQYF.

V and J are TRBV7-9 and TRBJ1-4; 7 bases are shared with TRBD1. V shed 5 bases, J shed 8 bases, and the junction held 8 bases outside the gene matches. Looked up from germline, CDR1 is SEHNR and CDR2 is FQNEAQ (reference sequence). The CDR3 loop spans 14 amino acids. CDR3 coding DNA: TGTGCCAGCAGCCTAGGGACAGATGGAGAAAAACTGTTTTTT. As protein: CASSLGTDGEKLFF.